This T cell receptor beta chain derives from a study of post-analysis software for immune sequencing data. The TCR beta cDNA libraries carried unique molecular identifiers. T cells, roughly 0.95 to 10 million of them, yielded around 460,000 cDNA molecules. TCRdb reanalysed the PCR reads using MiXCR and keeps one entry per CDR3 protein. The table lists some 890,000 distinct CDR3 sequences, under 70% of them singletons, with 4% to 5.5% in the top ten. General study points: Batch-mates among the samples co-clustered strongly by F measure. Patients used about 5 TRBV segments, including TRBV5-6, TRBV5-1 and TRBV20-1, more often than controls.

This clonotype has a count of ten or more. Its antigen is undetermined. The V gene's germline CDR1 is MGHRA and CDR2 YSYEKL. V lost 4 bases, J lost 5 bases, and 2 bases stayed unmatched. This CDR3 has 13 residues. Source material: blood. The receptor was isolated from a girl under 18 with multiple sclerosis. This chain links TRBV4-1 with TRBJ2-5; 9 bases match TRBD2. CDR3 nucleotides: TGCGCCAGCAGCCGTGGACTAGCGGAGACCCAGTACTTC. It specifies CASSRGLAETQYF.